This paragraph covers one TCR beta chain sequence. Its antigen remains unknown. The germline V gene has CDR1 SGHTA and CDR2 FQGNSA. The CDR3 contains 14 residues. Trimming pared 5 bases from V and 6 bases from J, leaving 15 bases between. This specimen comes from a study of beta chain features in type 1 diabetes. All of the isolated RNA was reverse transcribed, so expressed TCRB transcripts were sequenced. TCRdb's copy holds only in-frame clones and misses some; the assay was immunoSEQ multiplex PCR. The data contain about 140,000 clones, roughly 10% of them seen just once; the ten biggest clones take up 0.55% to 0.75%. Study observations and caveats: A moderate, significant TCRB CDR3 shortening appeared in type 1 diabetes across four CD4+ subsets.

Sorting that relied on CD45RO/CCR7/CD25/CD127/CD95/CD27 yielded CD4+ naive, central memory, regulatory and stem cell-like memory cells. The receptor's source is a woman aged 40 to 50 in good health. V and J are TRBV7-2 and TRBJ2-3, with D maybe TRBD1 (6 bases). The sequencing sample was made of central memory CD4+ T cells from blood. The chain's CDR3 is CASSLSGAADTQYF. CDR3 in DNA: TGTGCCAGCAGCCTTTCAGGGGCGGCGGATACGCAGTATTTT.